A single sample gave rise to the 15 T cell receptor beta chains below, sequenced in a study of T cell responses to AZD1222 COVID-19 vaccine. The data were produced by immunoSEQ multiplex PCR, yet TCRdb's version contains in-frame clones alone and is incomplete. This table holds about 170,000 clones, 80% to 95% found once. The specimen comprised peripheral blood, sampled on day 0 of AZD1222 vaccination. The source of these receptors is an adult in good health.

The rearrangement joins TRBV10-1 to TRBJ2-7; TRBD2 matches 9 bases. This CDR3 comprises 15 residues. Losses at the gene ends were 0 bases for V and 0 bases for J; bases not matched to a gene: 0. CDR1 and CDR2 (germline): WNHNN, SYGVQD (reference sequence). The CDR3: CASSESLAGSYEQYF. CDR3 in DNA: TGCGCCAGCAGTGAGTCACTAGCGGGCTCCTACGAGCAGTACTTC.

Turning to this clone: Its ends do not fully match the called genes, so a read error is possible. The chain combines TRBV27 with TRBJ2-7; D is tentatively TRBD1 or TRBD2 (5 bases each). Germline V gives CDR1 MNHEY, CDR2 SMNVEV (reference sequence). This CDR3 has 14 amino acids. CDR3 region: CASSLGGPSSEQYF. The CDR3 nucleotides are TGTGCCAGCAGTTTAGGGGGACCCTCCTCCGAGCAGTACTTC.

This CDR3 is CASSEEYWLAGGRDTQYF. In nucleotides, the CDR3 is TGTGCCAGCAGTGAGGAGTATTGGCTAGCGGGAGGGCGAGATACGCAGTATTTT. V gene TRBV6-4 combines with J gene TRBJ2-3; 12 bases line up with TRBD2. V lost 3 bases and J lost 5; bases outside the gene matches: 12. This CDR3 has 18 residues. CDR1 and CDR2 (germline): MRHNA, SNTAGT.

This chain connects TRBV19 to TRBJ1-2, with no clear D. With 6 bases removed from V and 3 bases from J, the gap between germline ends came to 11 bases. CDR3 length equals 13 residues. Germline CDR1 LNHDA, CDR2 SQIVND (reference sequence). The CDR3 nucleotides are TGTGCCAGTAGGAACAGCCCTCACTATGGCTACACCTTC. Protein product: CASRNSPHYGYTF. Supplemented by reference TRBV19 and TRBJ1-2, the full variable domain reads DGGITQSPKYLFRKEGQNVTLSCEQNLNHDAMYWYRQDPGQGLRLIYYSQIVNDFQKGDIAEGYSVSREKKESFPLTVTSAQKNPTAFYLCASRNSPHYGYTFGSGTRLTVV.

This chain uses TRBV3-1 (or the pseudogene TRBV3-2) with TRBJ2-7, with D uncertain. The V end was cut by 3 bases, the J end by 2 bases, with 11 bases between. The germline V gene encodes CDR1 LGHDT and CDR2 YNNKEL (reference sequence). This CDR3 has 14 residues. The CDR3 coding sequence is TGTGCCAGCAGCCAGGCCCAGGCCACCTACGAGCAGTACTTC. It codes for CASSQAQATYEQYF.

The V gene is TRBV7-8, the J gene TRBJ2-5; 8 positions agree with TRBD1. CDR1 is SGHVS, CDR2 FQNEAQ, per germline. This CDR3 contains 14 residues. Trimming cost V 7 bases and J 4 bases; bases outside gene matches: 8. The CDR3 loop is CASNQLDRVETQYF. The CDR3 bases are TGTGCCAGCAATCAATTGGACAGGGTAGAGACCCAGTACTTC. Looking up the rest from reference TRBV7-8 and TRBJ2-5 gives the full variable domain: GAGVSQSPRYKVAKRGQDVALRCDPISGHVSLFWYQQALGQGPEFLTYFQNEAQLDKSGLPSDRFFAERPEGSVSTLKIQRTQQEDSAVYLCASNQLDRVETQYFGPGTRLLVL.

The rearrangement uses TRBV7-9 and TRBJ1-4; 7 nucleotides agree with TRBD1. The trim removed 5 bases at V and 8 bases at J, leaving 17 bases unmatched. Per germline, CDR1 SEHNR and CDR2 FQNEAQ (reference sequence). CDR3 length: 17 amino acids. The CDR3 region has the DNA TGTGCCAGCAGCCAGATAAGGGGGCGCGGGATTCAGGAAAAACTGTTTTTT. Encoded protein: CASSQIRGRGIQEKLFF.

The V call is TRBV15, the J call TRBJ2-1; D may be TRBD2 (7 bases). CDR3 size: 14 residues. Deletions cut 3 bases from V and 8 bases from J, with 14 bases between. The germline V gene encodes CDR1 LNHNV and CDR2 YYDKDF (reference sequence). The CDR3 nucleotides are TGTGCCACCAGCAGCGAAGGAGGGGGGGATGAGCAGTTCTTC. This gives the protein CATSSEGGGDEQFF.

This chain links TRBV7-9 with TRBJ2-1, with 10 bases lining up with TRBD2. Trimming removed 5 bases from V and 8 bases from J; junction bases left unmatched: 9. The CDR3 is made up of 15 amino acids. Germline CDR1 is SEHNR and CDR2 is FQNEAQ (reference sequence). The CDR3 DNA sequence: TGTGCCAGCAGCCGAAGCGGGGGGGCTTTCTATGAGCAGTTCTTC. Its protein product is CASSRSGGAFYEQFF.

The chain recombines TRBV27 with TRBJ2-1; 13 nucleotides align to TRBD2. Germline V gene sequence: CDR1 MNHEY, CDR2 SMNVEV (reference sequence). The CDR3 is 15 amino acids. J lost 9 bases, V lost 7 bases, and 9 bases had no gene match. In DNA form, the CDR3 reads TGTGCCAGCAATGAACTAGCGGGGGGGCACGGTGAGCAGTTCTTC. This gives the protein CASNELAGGHGEQFF.

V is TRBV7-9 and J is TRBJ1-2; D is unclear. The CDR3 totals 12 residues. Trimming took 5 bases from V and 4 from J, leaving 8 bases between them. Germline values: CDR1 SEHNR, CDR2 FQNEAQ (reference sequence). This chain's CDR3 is CASSPTGYGYTF. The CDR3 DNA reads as TGTGCCAGCAGCCCAACGGGCTATGGCTACACCTTC. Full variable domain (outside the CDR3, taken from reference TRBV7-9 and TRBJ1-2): DTGVSQNPRHKITKRGQNVTFRCDPISEHNRLYWYRQTLGQGPEFLTYFQNEAQLEKSRLLSDRFSAERPKGSFSTLEIQRTEQGDSAMYLCASSPTGYGYTFGSGTRLTVV.

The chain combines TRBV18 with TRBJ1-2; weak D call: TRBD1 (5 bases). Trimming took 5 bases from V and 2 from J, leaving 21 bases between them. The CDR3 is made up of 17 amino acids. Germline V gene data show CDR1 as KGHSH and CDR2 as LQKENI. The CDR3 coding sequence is TGTGCCAGCTCAACTTCGACAGTCCGGCGAGAGAACTATGGCTACACCTTC. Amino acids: CASSTSTVRRENYGYTF.

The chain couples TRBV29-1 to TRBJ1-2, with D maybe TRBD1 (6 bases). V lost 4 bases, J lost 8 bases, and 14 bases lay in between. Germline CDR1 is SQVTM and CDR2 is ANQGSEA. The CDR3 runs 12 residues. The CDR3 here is CSVGGPARGYTF. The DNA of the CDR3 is TGCAGCGTTGGGGGGCCGGCTAGAGGCTACACCTTC.

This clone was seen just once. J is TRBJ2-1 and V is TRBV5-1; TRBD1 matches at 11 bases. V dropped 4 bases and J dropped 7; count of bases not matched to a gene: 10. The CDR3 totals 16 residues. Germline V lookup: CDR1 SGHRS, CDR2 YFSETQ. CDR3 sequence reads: CASSKAGTGGRNEQFF. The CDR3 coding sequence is TGCGCCAGCAGCAAGGCCGGGACAGGGGGTAGGAATGAGCAGTTCTTC.

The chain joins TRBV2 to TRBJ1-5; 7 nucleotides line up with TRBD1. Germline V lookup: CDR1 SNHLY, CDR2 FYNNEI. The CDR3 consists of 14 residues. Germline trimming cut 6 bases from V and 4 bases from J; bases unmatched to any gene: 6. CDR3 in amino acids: CASSERGQNQPQHF. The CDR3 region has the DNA TGTGCCAGCAGCGAGAGGGGGCAGAATCAGCCCCAGCATTTT.